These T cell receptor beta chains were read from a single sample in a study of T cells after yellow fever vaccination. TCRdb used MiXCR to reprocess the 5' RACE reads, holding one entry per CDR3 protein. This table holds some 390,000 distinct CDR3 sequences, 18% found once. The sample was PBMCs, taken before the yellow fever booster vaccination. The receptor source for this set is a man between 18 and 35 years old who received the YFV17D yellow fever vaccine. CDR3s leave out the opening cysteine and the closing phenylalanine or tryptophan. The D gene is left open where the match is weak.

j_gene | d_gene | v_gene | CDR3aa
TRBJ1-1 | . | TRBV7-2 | ASSLRAMNTEAF
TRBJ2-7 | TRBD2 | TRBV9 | ASSVTAGSAGEQY
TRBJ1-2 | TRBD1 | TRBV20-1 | SARDPDRRGGYGYT
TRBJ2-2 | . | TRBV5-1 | ASSLNRVTGELF
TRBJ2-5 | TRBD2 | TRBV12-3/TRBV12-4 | ASSGGLAGLGETQY
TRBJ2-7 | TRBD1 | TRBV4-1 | ASSQDAPRTGSHEQY
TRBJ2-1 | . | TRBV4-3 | ASSTRVGHDEQF
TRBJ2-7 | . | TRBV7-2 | ASSLAHTRGYEQY
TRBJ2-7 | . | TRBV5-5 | ASSWDTYEQY
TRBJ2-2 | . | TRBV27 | ASSATTGELF
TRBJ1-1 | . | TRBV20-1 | SASYRIGAF
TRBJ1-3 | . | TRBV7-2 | ASSWGWSGNTIY
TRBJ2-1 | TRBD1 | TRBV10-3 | AISERQGDFDEQF
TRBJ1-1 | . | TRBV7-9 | ASSLQATEAF
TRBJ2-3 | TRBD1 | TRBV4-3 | ASSPRGLGTDTQY
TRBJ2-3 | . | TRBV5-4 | ASSLTGAEDTQY
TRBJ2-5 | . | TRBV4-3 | ASSPNEPSVGETQY
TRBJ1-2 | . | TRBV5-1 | ASSFSPDALDYT
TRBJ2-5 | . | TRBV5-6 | ASSGRQETQY
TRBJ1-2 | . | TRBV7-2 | ASSPIQGAISEGYT
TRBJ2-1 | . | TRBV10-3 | AISQGGDSYNEQF
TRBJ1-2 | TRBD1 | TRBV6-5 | ASSEQGTGERGT
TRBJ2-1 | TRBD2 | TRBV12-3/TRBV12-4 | ASIRSGGLSYNEQF
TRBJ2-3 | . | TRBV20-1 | SAWGTLGKGPASTDTQY
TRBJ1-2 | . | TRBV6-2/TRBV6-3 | ASSRDGYGYT
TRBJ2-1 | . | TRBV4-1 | ASSQASLRTGKNEQF
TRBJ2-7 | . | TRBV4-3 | ASSQDWQSSYEQY
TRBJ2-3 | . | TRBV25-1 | ASSVLEPSHPGADTQY
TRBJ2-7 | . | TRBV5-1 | ASQRSPADYREQY
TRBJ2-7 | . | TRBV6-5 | ASSYPLGSSYEQY
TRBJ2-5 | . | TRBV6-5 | ASSYSIGGETQY
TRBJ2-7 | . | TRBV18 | ASSPGSPLYEQY
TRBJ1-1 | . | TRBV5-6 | ASSPGRSPEAF
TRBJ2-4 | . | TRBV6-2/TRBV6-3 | ASSYPGMDIQY
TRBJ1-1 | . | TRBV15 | ATSRGGVTGNTEAF
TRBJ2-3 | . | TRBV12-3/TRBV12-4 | ASSFIAYSTDTQY
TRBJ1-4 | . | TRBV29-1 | SVSGGTGKLF
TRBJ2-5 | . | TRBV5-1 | ASSLGSEETQY
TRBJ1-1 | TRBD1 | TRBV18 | ASSEGQLYMNTEAF
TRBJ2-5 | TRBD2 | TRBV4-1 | ASSQESPSGGQETQY
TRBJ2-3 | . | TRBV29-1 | SVRTGVGYTQY
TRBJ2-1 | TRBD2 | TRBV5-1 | ASSRGGGNNNEQF
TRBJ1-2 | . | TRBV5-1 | ASSSRAAYGYT
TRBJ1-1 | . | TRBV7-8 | ASSLAAWNTEAF
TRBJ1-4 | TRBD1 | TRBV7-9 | SSSPTGQGGEKLF
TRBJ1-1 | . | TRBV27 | ASRDRPMNTEAF